These 2 T cell receptor beta chains were all obtained from the same sample, sequenced in a study of CD8+ T cells in alopecia areata. Extracted from the samples, RNA was reverse transcribed into cDNA to serve as the sequencing template. TCRdb keeps only in-frame clones here, not all; method: immunoSEQ multiplex PCR. The data show over 95,000 clones, about 40% seen once. Sequencing used CD4+ T cells sorted from blood. The origin of the receptors is a human donor with alopecia areata.

CDR3 bases: TGCGCCAGCAGTCAATCAGAAAACCCGTCCGTGGAGACCCAGTACTTC. It is translated as CASSQSENPSVETQYF. The chain is built from TRBV23-1 and TRBJ2-5; D remains unclear. TRBV23-1 is an ORF, with its function uncertain. The V end was cut by 0 bases, the J end by 5 bases, with 16 bases between. The CDR3 is 16 amino acids.

The chain recombines TRBV15 with TRBJ2-7, with 8 nucleotides matching TRBD1. Germline assignment: CDR1 LNHNV and CDR2 YYDKDF (reference sequence). J was trimmed by 6 bases and V by 3 bases; bases with no gene match: 10. The CDR3 extends over 15 amino acids. The chain's CDR3 is CATSRRADRVGEQYF. The CDR3 DNA reads TGTGCCACCAGCAGGAGGGCGGACAGGGTCGGCGAGCAGTACTTC.